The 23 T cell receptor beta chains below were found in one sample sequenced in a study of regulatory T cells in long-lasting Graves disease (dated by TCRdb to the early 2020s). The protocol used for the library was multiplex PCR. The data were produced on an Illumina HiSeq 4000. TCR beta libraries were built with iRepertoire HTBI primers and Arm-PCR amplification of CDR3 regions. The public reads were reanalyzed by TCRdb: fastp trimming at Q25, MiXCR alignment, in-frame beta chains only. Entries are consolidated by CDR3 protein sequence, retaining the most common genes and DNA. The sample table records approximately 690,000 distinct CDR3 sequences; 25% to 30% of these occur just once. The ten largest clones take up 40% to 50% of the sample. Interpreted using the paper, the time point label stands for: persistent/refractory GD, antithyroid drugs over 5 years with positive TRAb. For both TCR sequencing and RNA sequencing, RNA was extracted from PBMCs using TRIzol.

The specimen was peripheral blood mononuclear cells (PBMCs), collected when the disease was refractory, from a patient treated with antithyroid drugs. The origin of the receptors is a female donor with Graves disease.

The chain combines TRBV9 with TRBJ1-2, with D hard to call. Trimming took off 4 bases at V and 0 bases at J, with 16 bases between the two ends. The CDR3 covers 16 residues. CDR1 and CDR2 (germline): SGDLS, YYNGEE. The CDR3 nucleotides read TGTGCCAGCAGCCTCAGTAGGATTTCAACTAACTATGGCTACACCTTC. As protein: CASSLSRISTNYGYTF.

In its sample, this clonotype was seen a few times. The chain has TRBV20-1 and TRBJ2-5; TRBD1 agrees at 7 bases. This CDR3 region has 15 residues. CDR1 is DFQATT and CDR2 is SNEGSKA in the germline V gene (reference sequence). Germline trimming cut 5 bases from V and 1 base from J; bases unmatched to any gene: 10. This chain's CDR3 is CSALSDRDRQETQYF. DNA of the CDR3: TGCAGTGCTCTGTCCGACAGGGATCGCCAAGAGACCCAGTACTTC.

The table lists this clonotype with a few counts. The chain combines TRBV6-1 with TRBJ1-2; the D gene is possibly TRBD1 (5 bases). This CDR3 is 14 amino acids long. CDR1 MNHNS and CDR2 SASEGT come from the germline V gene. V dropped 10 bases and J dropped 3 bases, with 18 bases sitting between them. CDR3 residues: CATTRDPLDYGYTF. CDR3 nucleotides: TGTGCCACCACCAGGGACCCTCTGGACTATGGCTACACCTTC.

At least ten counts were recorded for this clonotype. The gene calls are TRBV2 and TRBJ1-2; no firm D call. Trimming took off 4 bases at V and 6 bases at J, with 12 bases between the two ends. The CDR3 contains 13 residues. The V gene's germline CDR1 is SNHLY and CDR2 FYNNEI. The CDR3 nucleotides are TGTGCCAGCAGTGCATGGGGAGAGGATGGCTACACCTTC. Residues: CASSAWGEDGYTF.

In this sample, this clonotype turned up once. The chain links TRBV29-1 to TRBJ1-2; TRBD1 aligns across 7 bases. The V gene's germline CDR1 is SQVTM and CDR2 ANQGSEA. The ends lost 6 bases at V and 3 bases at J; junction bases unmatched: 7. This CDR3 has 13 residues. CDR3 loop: CSVKPGGDYGYTF. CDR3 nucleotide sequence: TGCAGCGTAAAGCCAGGGGGAGACTATGGCTACACCTTC. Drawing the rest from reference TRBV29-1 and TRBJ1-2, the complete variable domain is SAVISQKPSRDICQRGTSLTIQCQVDSQVTMMFWYRQQPGQSLTLIATANQGSEATYESGFVIDKFPISRPNLTFSTLTVSNMSPEDSSIYLCSVKPGGDYGYTFGSGTRLTVV.

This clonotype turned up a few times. The CDR3 sequence: CASSERGAPKAFF. In DNA form, the CDR3 reads TGTGCCAGCAGTGAAAGGGGAGCCCCTAAAGCTTTCTTT. This chain connects TRBV6-1 to TRBJ1-1; the D gene is possibly TRBD1 (5 bases). From germline, CDR1 is MNHNS and CDR2 SASEGT. The CDR3 contains 13 residues. Trimming left V 2 bases short and J 9 bases short, with 13 bases between.

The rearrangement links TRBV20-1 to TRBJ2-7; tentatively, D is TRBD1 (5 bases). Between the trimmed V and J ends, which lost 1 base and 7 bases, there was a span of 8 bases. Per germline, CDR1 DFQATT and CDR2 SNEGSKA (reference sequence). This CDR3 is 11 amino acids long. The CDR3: CSARVGVEQYF. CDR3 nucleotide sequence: TGCAGTGCTAGAGTAGGGGTTGAGCAGTACTTC.

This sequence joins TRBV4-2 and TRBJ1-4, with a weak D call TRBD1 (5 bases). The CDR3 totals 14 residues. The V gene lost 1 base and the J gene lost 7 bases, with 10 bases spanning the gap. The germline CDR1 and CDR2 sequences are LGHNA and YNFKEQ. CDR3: CASSQGGLVEKLFF. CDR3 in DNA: TGTGCCAGCAGCCAAGGGGGACTTGTTGAAAAACTGTTTTTT.

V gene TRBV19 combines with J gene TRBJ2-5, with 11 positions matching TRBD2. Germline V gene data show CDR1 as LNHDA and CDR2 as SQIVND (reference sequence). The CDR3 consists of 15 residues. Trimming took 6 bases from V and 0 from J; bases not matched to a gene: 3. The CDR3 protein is CASSGTSGNQETQYF. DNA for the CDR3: TGTGCCAGTAGCGGGACTAGCGGCAACCAAGAGACCCAGTACTTC.

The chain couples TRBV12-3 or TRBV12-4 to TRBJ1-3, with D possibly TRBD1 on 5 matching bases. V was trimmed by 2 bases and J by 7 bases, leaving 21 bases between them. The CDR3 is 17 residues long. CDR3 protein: CASSLRGGLVTPNTIYF. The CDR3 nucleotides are TGTGCCAGCAGTTTAAGGGGCGGTTTAGTGACGCCGAACACCATATATTTT.

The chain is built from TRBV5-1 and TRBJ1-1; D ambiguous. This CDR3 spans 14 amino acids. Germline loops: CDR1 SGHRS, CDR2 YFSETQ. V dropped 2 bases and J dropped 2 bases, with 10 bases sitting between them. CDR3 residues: CASSFLETNTEAFF. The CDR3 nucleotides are TGCGCCAGCAGCTTTCTGGAGACCAACACTGAAGCTTTCTTT.

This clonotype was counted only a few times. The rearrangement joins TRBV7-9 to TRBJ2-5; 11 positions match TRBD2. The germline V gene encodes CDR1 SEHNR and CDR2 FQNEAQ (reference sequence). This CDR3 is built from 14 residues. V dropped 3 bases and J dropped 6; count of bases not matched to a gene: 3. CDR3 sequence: CASSLASGRKTQYF. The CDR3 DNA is TGTGCCAGCAGCTTGGCTAGCGGGAGGAAGACCCAGTACTTC. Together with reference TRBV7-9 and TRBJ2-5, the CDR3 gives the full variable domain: DTGVSQNPRHKITKRGQNVTFRCDPISEHNRLYWYRQTLGQGPEFLTYFQNEAQLEKSRLLSDRFSAERPKGSFSTLEIQRTEQGDSAMYLCASSLASGRKTQYFGPGTRLLVL.

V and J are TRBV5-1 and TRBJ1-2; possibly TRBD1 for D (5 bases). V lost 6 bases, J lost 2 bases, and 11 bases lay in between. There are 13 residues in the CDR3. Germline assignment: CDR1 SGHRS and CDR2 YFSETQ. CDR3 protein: CASKKEGNYGYTF. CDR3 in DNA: TGCGCCAGCAAGAAAGAGGGGAACTATGGCTACACCTTC.

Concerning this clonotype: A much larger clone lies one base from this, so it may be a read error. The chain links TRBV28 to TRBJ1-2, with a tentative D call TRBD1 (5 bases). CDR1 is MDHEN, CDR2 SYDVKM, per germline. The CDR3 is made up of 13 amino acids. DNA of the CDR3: TGTGCCAGCAGTTTCCAGGGAAGGAAGGGCTGCACCTTC. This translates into CASSFQGRKGCTF.

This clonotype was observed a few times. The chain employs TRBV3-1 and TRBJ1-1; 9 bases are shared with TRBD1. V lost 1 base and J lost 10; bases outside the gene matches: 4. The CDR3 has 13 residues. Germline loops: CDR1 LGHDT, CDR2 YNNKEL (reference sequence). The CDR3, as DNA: TGTGCCAGCAGCCAAGTCCCGGACAGGGGAGCTTTCTTT. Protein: CASSQVPDRGAFF. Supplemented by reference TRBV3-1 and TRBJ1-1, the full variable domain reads DTAVSQTPKYLVTQMGNDKSIKCEQNLGHDTMYWYKQDSKKFLKIMFSYNNKELIINETVPNRFSPKSPDKAHLNLHINSLELGDSAVYFCASSQVPDRGAFFGQGTRLTVV.

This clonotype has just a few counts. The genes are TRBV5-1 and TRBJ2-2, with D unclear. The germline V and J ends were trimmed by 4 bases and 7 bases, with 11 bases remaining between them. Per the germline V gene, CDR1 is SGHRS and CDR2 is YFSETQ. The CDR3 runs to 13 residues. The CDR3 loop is CASSPYYGGELFF. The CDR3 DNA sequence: TGCGCCAGCAGCCCCTACTACGGCGGGGAGCTGTTTTTT.

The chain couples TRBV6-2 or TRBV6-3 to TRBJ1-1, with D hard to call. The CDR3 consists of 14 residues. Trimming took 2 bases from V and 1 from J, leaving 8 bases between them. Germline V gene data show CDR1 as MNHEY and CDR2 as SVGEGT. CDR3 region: CASSYLRGNTEAFF. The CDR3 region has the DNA TGTGCCAGCAGTTACCTTCGAGGGAACACTGAAGCTTTCTTT.

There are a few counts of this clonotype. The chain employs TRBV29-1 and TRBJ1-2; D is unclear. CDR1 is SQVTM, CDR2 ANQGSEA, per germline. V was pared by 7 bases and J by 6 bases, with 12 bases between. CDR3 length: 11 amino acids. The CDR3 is CSALRANGYTF. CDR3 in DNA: TGCAGCGCGCTCCGGGCGAATGGCTACACCTTC.

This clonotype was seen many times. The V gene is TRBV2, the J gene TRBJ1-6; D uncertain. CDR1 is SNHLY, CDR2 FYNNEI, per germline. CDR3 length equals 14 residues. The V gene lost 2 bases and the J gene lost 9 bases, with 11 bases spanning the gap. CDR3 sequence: CASSERVWGSPLHF. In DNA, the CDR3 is TGTGCCAGCAGTGAAAGGGTATGGGGTTCACCCCTCCACTTT.

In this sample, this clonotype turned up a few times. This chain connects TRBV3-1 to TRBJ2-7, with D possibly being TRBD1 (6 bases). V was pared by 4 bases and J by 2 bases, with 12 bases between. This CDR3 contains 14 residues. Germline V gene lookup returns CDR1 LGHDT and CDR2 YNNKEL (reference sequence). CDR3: CASSPWGRTYEQYF. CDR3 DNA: TGTGCCAGCAGCCCGTGGGGGCGTACCTACGAGCAGTACTTC.

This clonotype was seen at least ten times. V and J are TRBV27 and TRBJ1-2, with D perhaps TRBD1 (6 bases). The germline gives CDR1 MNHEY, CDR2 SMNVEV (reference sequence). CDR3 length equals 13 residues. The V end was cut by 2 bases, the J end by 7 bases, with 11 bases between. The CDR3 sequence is CASSLGGRGGYTF. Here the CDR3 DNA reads TGTGCCAGCAGTTTAGGTGGCAGGGGTGGCTACACCTTC.

CDR3 loop: CASSLGDRLWGGYTF. Here the CDR3 DNA reads TGTGCCAGCAGCTTGGGAGACAGGCTGTGGGGTGGTTACACCTTC. This chain uses TRBV5-5 with TRBJ1-2; D is possibly TRBD1 (6 bases). Germline CDR1 reads SGHKS; CDR2 reads YYEKEE (reference sequence). With 0 bases removed from V and 11 bases from J, the gap between germline ends came to 20 bases. This CDR3 has 15 amino acids.

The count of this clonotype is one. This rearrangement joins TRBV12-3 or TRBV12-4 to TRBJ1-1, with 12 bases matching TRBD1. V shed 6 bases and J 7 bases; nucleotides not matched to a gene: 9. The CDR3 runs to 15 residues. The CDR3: CASSLGQGALGEAFF. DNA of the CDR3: TGTGCCAGCAGCTTGGGACAGGGGGCGCTGGGTGAAGCTTTCTTT.